This T cell receptor (beta chain) was identified in a study of blood T cell repertoires in COVID-19. The repertoire was sequenced with immunoSEQ multiplex PCR; TCRdb's copy has only in-frame clones and lacks some. The sample shows under 300,000 clones, around nine tenths of them seen only once. Germline V gene sequence: CDR1 SGHTA, CDR2 FQGTGA. CDR3 length equals 16 residues. On this clone: One end of the junction is discordant with germline, which a read error may explain.

In terms of age and location, participants ranged from roughly 18 to 100 years and lived in about two dozen US areas. Two consecutive negative NP/OP PCR tests, clearance, or resolved symptoms defined Cohort 3 recovery. Input material: PBMCs or T cells enriched from blood (not recorded which). The receptor was derived from a woman in her sixties who had recovered from COVID-19. The chain employs TRBV7-3 and TRBJ2-2; 9 bases are shared with TRBD1. CDR3: CASSLIGQGNPGELFF. The DNA of the CDR3 is TGTGCCAGCAGCTTAATAGGACAGGGGAACCCCGGGGAGCTGTTTTTT.